These T cell receptor beta chains were read from a single sample in a study of blood T cell repertoires in COVID-19. Some clones are missing from TCRdb's copy, which holds only in-frame ones; the method was immunoSEQ multiplex PCR. The profile shows about 150,000 clones, about 88% of them singletons. Sequencing was performed on peripheral blood. All receptors come from an elderly woman with COVID-19, enrolled during active disease. Each CDR3 is given with its conserved first and last residue. D genes are given only for firm matches.

D,V,J,CDR3
-,TRBV6-6,TRBJ1-4,CASSRLSTDRNEKLFF
-,TRBV9,TRBJ1-1,CASSRNTPNTEAFF
-,TRBV5-4,TRBJ2-2,CASSRIGANTGELFF
TRBD1,TRBV2,TRBJ2-5,CASRPDRAQETQYF
-,TRBV18,TRBJ2-2,CASSPSNTGELFF
-,TRBV6-4,TRBJ1-1,CASSRDMNTEAFF
-,TRBV12-3/TRBV12-4,TRBJ1-2,CASSLKRHGYTF
TRBD2,TRBV14,TRBJ2-7,CASSQQGLATYEQYF
-,TRBV27,TRBJ2-3,CASSVRGQASTDTQYF
-,TRBV28,TRBJ2-7,CASSPQVGLGYEQYF
TRBD1,TRBV27,TRBJ1-2,CASGAFDRADGYTF
-,TRBV5-1,TRBJ2-7,CASSLAGAMPYEQYF